This TCR beta chain was identified during a study of beta chain features in type 1 diabetes. The study, taken as a whole, reports: A greater similarity of naive, central memory and Treg TCRB repertoires was seen among patients than among healthy donors. Individuals with type 1 diabetes displayed fewer insertions and more deletions at VDJ junctions. There was a moderate but significant shortening of TCRB CDR3s in all four CD4+ subsets of Type 1 diabetes patients.

Note on this clone: Its antigen is not known.

Sorting based on CD45RO/CCR7/CD25/CD127/CD95/CD27 separated CD4+ naive, central memory, regulatory and stem cell-like memory cells. The isolated RNA, all of it, was reverse transcribed, so expressed TCRB transcripts were what got sequenced. TCRdb keeps only in-frame clones here, not all; method: immunoSEQ multiplex PCR. Of approximately 150,000 clones detected, roughly 65% appear once; the ten largest clones hold roughly 0.092%. Germline V CDR1 and CDR2: SQVTM, ANQGSEA. The CDR3 contains 12 residues. The sequence was collected from a man aged 30 to 39 with type 1 diabetes. The chain has TRBV29-1 and TRBJ1-2; no clear D. Sequenced: naive CD4+ T cells from blood. The DNA of the CDR3 is TGCAGTGAGGGAGCGGGAACCTATGGCTACACCTTC. This sequence encodes CSEGAGTYGYTF.